Listed below are T cell receptor beta chains from one sample, sequenced in a study of cytomegalovirus exposure and HLA in healthy donors. The repertoire was sequenced with immunoSEQ multiplex PCR; TCRdb's copy has only in-frame clones and lacks some. Here the sample spans some 100,000 clones, 76% being singletons. The sample taken for sequencing was PBMCs. Receptors originate from a man aged 35-49 years in good health and CMV-seronegative. Both conserved end residues are part of each CDR3. D genes are given only for firm matches. Rows may omit the clone size; those that give it use once, few, many or a size class.

>TRBV6-6|TRBJ1-1|.|.
TGTGCCAGCTCGTGGCAGAAGAACACTGAAGCTTTCTTT
CASSWQKNTEAFF
>TRBV21-1|TRBJ1-2|.|few
TGTGCCAGCAGCAGATCGGACAGGGGAATCTATGGCTACACCTTC
CASSRSDRGIYGYTF
>TRBV18|TRBJ1-3|.|.
TGTGCCAGCTCACCTTCGGGATCTGGAAACACCATATATTTT
CASSPSGSGNTIYF
>TRBV7-3|TRBJ2-5|TRBD1|.
TGTGCCAGCAGCTCGAACGGGACAGGGGAAGGGACCCAGTACTTC
CASSSNGTGEGTQYF
>TRBV6-5|TRBJ1-2|.|.
TGTGCCAGCAGAGACAGTACCAACTATGGCTACACCTTC
CASRDSTNYGYTF
>TRBV2|TRBJ2-7|TRBD2|.
TGTGCCAGCAGTAGACTAGCGGGGGGGCTCGCCGAGCAGTACTTC
CASSRLAGGLAEQYF
>TRBV4-1|TRBJ2-5|TRBD1|.
TGCGCCAGCAGCCAAGGGACAGGGGGTGGCAGAGAGACCCAGTACTTC
CASSQGTGGGRETQYF
>TRBV2|TRBJ1-4|TRBD1|once
TGTGCCAGCAGTGAAGCGGGGACAGAAGGTGAAAAACTGTTTTTT
CASSEAGTEGEKLFF
>TRBV12-5|TRBJ1-1|.|.
TGTGCTAGTGGTCTAGACGGTCTAACGACTGAAGCTTTCTTT
CASGLDGLTTEAFF
>TRBV18|TRBJ1-2|.|.
TGTGCCAGCTCACCAGGACAGACCGATGGCTACACCTTC
CASSPGQTDGYTF
>TRBV27|TRBJ1-2|.|.
TGTGCCAGCAGTTTATCGCGGGGGGCTATCAGCTATGGCTACACCTTC
CASSLSRGAISYGYTF
>TRBV4-3|TRBJ1-5|.|.
TGCGCCAGCAGCCAAGGACAGGATAGCAATCAGCCCCAGCATTTT
CASSQGQDSNQPQHF
>TRBV6-1|TRBJ2-1|.|.
TGTGCCAGCAGTGATCCCCAGGGCTATGCGTATGAGCAGTTCTTC
CASSDPQGYAYEQFF
>TRBV27|TRBJ2-7|.|.
TGTGCCAGCAGTTACCTAGGGGACGGACGCGGGACCCACGAGCAGTACTTC
CASSYLGDGRGTHEQYF
>TRBV5-1|TRBJ2-2|TRBD1|few
TGCGCCAGCAGCAGGGACAGCCGGACCGGGGAGCTGTTTTTT
CASSRDSRTGELFF
>TRBV10-2|TRBJ2-2|TRBD1|.
TGCGCCAGCAGCCACCCCGGACAGGGCCGAACCGGGGAGCTGTTTTTT
CASSHPGQGRTGELFF
>TRBV7-3|TRBJ2-3|.|.
TGTGCCAGCAGCCCAGGGGGGCGGCCAGATACGCAGTATTTT
CASSPGGRPDTQYF
>TRBV6-1|TRBJ2-5|.|.
TGTGCCAGCAGTGAACAGGTCTACCAAGAGACCCAGTACTTC
CASSEQVYQETQYF
>TRBV19|TRBJ2-1|TRBD2|.
TGTGCCAGTAGTGCAAGGGACTCTAGCGGCCACAATGAGCAGTTCTTC
CASSARDSSGHNEQFF
>TRBV5-3|TRBJ2-1|TRBD1|once
TGTGCCAGAAGCCTCATCCCGGGACAGGGAATCTCCTACAATGAGCAGTTCTTC
CARSLIPGQGISYNEQFF
>TRBV6-5|TRBJ1-1|TRBD1|.
TGTGCCAGCAGGATGGGACAGCTGAACACTGAAGCTTTCTTT
CASRMGQLNTEAFF
>TRBV7-3|TRBJ2-5|.|.
TGTGCCAGCAGCGCACAGGGGAGGAACCAAGAGACCCAGTACTTC
CASSAQGRNQETQYF
>TRBV28|TRBJ1-5|.|.
TGTGCCAGCAGGGCCCCGGGGGGCAATCAGCCCCAGCATTTT
CASRAPGGNQPQHF
>TRBV15|TRBJ1-4|TRBD1|.
TGTGCCACCAGCAGATCATCAGGGGGCATTGAGGAAAAACTGTTTTTT
CATSRSSGGIEEKLFF
>TRBV5-1|TRBJ1-1|.|.
TGCGCCAGCAGCTTCCAGGGGAACACTGAAGCTTTCTTT
CASSFQGNTEAFF
>TRBV5-6|TRBJ1-2|.|.
TGTGCCAGCAGCCCAGGGGCTAACTATGGCTACACCTTC
CASSPGANYGYTF
>TRBV29-1|TRBJ1-2|.|.
TGCAGCGTGTACCCAGGGGAGTGGGGCTACACCTTC
CSVYPGEWGYTF
>TRBV7-7|TRBJ2-5|.|.
TGTGCTAGCAGCTTGGGCGGGACAGCAGAGACCCAGTACTTC
CASSLGGTAETQYF
>TRBV7-2|TRBJ2-3|TRBD1|.
TGTGCCAGCAGCTACCTCGGGCAGGGGGCGTCTGATACGCAGTATTTT
CASSYLGQGASDTQYF
>TRBV28|TRBJ2-1|TRBD1|.
TGTGCCAGCAGACTCGGTGGACAGGGGGGGAATGAGCAGTTCTTC
CASRLGGQGGNEQFF
>TRBV28|TRBJ1-1|.|.
TGTGCCAGCAGCCCCGGACAGCTATATCGGGCTTTCTTT
CASSPGQLYRAFF
>TRBV5-4|TRBJ1-3|.|.
TGTGCCAGCAGCTTGGAGCCAGGCCCGGGAAACACCATATATTTT
CASSLEPGPGNTIYF
>TRBV6-5|TRBJ2-7|.|.
TGTGCCAGCAGCCCCCGGACAGGGAGGGAGTACTTC
CASSPRTGREYF
>TRBV5-1|TRBJ2-2|.|few
TGCGCCAGCAGTTTTAGTCGTGGAGGAACCGGGGAGCTGTTTTTT
CASSFSRGGTGELFF
>TRBV7-6|TRBJ2-1|.|.
TGTGCCAGCAGCTTAGTTAACAATGAGCAGTTCTTC
CASSLVNNEQFF
>TRBV19|TRBJ2-3|.|.
TGTGCCTCTGGGGCGGGGTTTAGCACAGATACGCAGTATTTT
CASGAGFSTDTQYF
>TRBV5-6|TRBJ2-5|TRBD1|.
TGTGCCAGCAGCCTCAGGACAGGGGGGATCGTTAAAGAGACCCAGTACTTC
CASSLRTGGIVKETQYF
>TRBV6-1|TRBJ2-2|.|.
TGTGCCAGCAGAACCCGACAGGCAGGCACCGGGGAGCTGTTTTTT
CASRTRQAGTGELFF
>TRBV19|TRBJ1-2|.|.
TGTGCCAGTAGTTTTCAGACAGGAGCCTACACCTTC
CASSFQTGAYTF
>TRBV19|TRBJ1-2|TRBD1|.
TGTGCCAGTAAGGGACAGGGGAGGTCTAACTATGGCTACACCTTC
CASKGQGRSNYGYTF
>TRBV4-2|TRBJ1-3|TRBD1|.
TGTGCCAGCAGAAGACAGACAGGGGAACCTGGAAACACCATATATTTT
CASRRQTGEPGNTIYF
>TRBV6-5|TRBJ1-5|TRBD1|.
TGTGCCAGCAGCCCTGGGACAGGGGTCCAGCCCCAGCATTTT
CASSPGTGVQPQHF
>TRBV30|TRBJ2-3|TRBD1|.
TGTGCCTGGAGTTTTGGTAGGACAGGGGAGGCAGATACGCAGTATTTT
CAWSFGRTGEADTQYF
>TRBV13|TRBJ2-3|TRBD2|.
TGTGCCAGCAGCCTTAGGCGTGATAGCGGGGGCACAGATACGCAGTATTTT
CASSLRRDSGGTDTQYF
>TRBV2|TRBJ2-1|TRBD2|.
TGTGCCAGCACCCCCCCGTCAGCGGGGGGGCGGTCTGAGCAGTTCTTC
CASTPPSAGGRSEQFF
>TRBV4-1|TRBJ1-1|.|few
TGCGCCAGCAGCCAAGAATACAGAGGGAGGACTTTCTTT
CASSQEYRGRTFF
>TRBV19|TRBJ2-6|.|.
TGTGCCAGTACCCATACAGGCTCTGGGGCCAACGTCCTGACTTTC
CASTHTGSGANVLTF
>TRBV11-2|TRBJ2-4|.|once
TGTGCCAGCAGCTTAGAGAACAGAGCACAGTACTTC
CASSLENRAQYF
>TRBV7-9|TRBJ1-1|.|few
TGTGCCAGCAGCTTGAACAGGCAGAACACTGAAGCTTTCTTT
CASSLNRQNTEAFF
>TRBV19|TRBJ1-5|TRBD1|few
TGTGCCAGTAGCAAATTACAGGGGTGGCAGCCCCAGCATTTT
CASSKLQGWQPQHF
>TRBV7-6|TRBJ2-2|TRBD1|.
TGTGCCAGCAGCCTTACAGGGGGGAACACCGGGGAGCTGTTTTTT
CASSLTGGNTGELFF
>TRBV11-2|TRBJ2-5|TRBD2|.
TGTGCCAGCAGCCCGACCCCGGGACTAGCGGGGAAAGAGACCCAGTACTTC
CASSPTPGLAGKETQYF
>TRBV27|TRBJ1-1|.|.
TGTGCCAGCAGTTTACGAGGAATGAACACTGAAGCTTTCTTT
CASSLRGMNTEAFF
>TRBV4-1|TRBJ2-2|.|.
TGCGCCAGCAGCCAAGCGGCTAGGACCGGGGAGCTGTTTTTT
CASSQAARTGELFF
>TRBV30|TRBJ1-2|TRBD1|.
TGTGCCCGACAGGGGTGGGACTATGGCTACACCTTC
CARQGWDYGYTF
>TRBV5-6|TRBJ1-4|TRBD1|.
TGTGCCAGCAGCGGGACAGCGAATGAAAAACTGTTTTTT
CASSGTANEKLFF
>TRBV19|TRBJ1-6|TRBD1|.
TGTGCCAGTAGTCCAGGCAGGGGGCGAGGCTATAATTCACCCCTCCACTTT
CASSPGRGRGYNSPLHF
>TRBV5-1|TRBJ2-3|TRBD2|.
TGCGCCAGCAGCTTGGGGGCGCGGGGGGCGACAGATACGCAGTATTTT
CASSLGARGATDTQYF
>TRBV7-2|TRBJ2-3|TRBD2|.
TGTGCCAGCAGCTTAGGGAGCGGGGGGGCCAGCACAGATACGCAGTATTTT
CASSLGSGGASTDTQYF